The entry that follows covers one T cell receptor beta chain sequence. The clone's antigen remains unknown. Base qualities are not provided; no much larger clone lies one nucleotide away. The cohort comprised more than 550 healthy bone marrow donors. Cohort members were all nominally healthy when sampled, although unrecorded immune exposures were likely present. The donor tested CMV seronegative, placing the donor among the 350 or so seronegative members of the cohort. A peripheral blood sample was provided by each donor, and peripheral blood mononuclear cells were used for TCR beta sequencing. The Qiagen DNeasy Blood Extraction Kit was used to extract genomic DNA from the blood cell samples. Receptor libraries were prepared by the immunoSEQ multiplex PCR assay. The multiplex PCR relied on a mix of 60 forward primers for TCR Vbeta segments and 13 reverse primers for TCR Jbeta segments. The CDR3 region of rearranged TCR beta genes was amplified from genomic DNA by a multiplex PCR assay. Amplified TCR beta libraries were sequenced as 87-base-pair reads on the Illumina HiSeq System. Concerning the study's data processing: A later analysis counted approximately 76 million unique TCR beta chains across the 550 to 800 repertoires, and 10 million to 11 million of these chains were shared by at least two donors. Raw reads were error-corrected and collapsed into unique sequences by a nearest-neighbor algorithm in which closely related sequences were merged to remove PCR and sequencing errors. V, D and J gene segments were assigned by aligning CDR3 sequences to IMGT reference sequences. For a sequence to be retained, a match of at least six nucleotides to both a V gene segment and a J gene segment was required. Rearrangements were called productive when the CDR3 lacked stop codons and stayed in frame with V and J; all others were non-productive. CDR3 was defined according to IMGT convention as the region running from the second conserved V-encoded cysteine to the conserved J-encoded phenylalanine. The earlier analysis of some 550 of the donors excluded any sequence lacking an unambiguous match to a single V gene segment. In an earlier analysis of several hundred of the donors, a V segment was called functional when productive rearrangements were above 56.7%, and segregating when the standard deviation between donors exceeded 5%. A statistical classification framework was built to diagnose cytomegalovirus status from the catalog of TCR beta chain sequences. In a later analysis, TCR nucleotide sequences were compared against IMGT/GENE-DB human TR gene sequences so that V and J genes could be assigned. A later analysis assigned CDR3 sequences and most-parsimonious VDJ recombination scenarios with the TCRdist pipeline. In a later analysis, each TCR beta chain was defined by its CDR3 amino acid sequence together with its V-gene family, and reads lacking a unique V-gene family were excluded. To address suspected cross-contamination and a sequencing artifact, a later analysis removed 550 to 750 highly shared, low-generation-probability nucleotide sequences. In a later analysis, a clonal expansion index was calculated for each public chain from normalized within-repertoire ranks of inferred template counts. A later analysis computed generation probabilities with a VDJ recombination model fitted to out-of-frame rearrangements, and checked the results against IGoR. Hypergeometric tests were used in a later analysis to score TCR-TCR, TCR-HLA and TCR-CMV co-occurrence, with a repertoire-size bias correction applied to the TCR pairs. False discovery rates were estimated in a later analysis by permuting HLA or CMV assignments 20 times. A later analysis grouped co-occurring TCRs with DBSCAN, adding TCRdist sequence similarity when clustering within HLA-allele-positive subsets. For co-occurrence clustering, repertoires with fewer than 30,000 or more than 120,000 public chains were excluded, along with a handful of repertoires with anomalous nucleotide sharing. TCRdb limited this immuneACCESS table to in-frame rearrangements with V and J called. A share of clones is missing; checked studies link under half to unresolved V genes, and the rest is unexplained. V, J and clone size reflect that table, while D and trimming were determined from the DNA. This sample lists 150,000 to 200,000 clones; 62% were detected once. The ten largest clones represent roughly 2.9% of the sample.

The V end gives up 5 bases and the J end 7 bases, leaving 5 bases in the junction not matched to a gene. From the germline V gene, CDR1 is SGHTA and CDR2 is FQGNSA. The CDR3 numbers 14 residues from cysteine through phenylalanine. The entry retains the CDR3 DNA only, 42 bases that are in frame from base 1. This entry is derived from a study of cytomegalovirus exposure and HLA in healthy donors (dated by TCRdb to the late 2010s). About the study as a whole: In an earlier analysis of some 610 of the donors, 276 Gb of sequence data and approximately 100 million unique TCR beta sequences from about 179 million T cells were reported. About 5 DR-DQ haplotypes were handled as single units for association and clustering, since linkage in the cohort was strong. To predict cytomegalovirus infection status, the study brought together high-throughput TCR immunosequencing, statistical association of individual TCRs with disease status, and machine learning. Genome-wide SNP genotypes for about three fifths of the roughly 670 donors were used in a later genetic analysis, which treated that subset as a discovery cohort. Typing coverage differed by locus: A, B, C, DRB1 and DQB1 were typed in about 629-640 donors, DQA1 in approximately 520, DPA1 in around 600, and DPB1 in 450 to 480. Among almost 400 genotyped donors of the cohort, an average of 235,054 unique TCR beta nucleotide sequences were sequenced per donor, around 18% of them non-productive. Donor age, sex, ethnicity and CMV serostatus were collected together with the repertoire data. The later analysis used no new phenotypic data to find candidate immune exposures, relying instead on TCR beta sequences and their occurrence across donors. The genetic ancestry cluster associated with self-reported Caucasian donors included 70% to 85% of the approximately 430 genotyped donors. Besides the first cohort of some 670 subjects, a separate validation cohort made up of over 100 different subjects was used. To decide whether each TCR beta V gene segment behaved as functional or pseudogenic, an earlier analysis of several hundred of the donors relied on high-throughput TCR beta sequencing. Approximately 300 gigabases of sequencing data and approximately 85 million unique TCR sequences were included in an early release covering around 650 HLA-typed donors. A later analysis re-examined previously published TCR beta repertoires from around 670 donors and added high-resolution HLA genotyping to investigate patterns of TCR occurrence. Every repertoire in the discovery cohort had been generated on one and the same sequencing platform. The T cell repertoires of under 750 subjects were profiled by immunosequencing and related to cytomegalovirus serostatus. The aim of the study was to test whether cataloging public T cell receptors could identify signatures of past pathogen exposure. Both class I and class II loci were covered by HLA typing, at four-digit resolution.

The study at large found these results: Specific HLA alleles were associated with over 15,000 TCR beta sequences at a false discovery rate of 0.05 in a later analysis. In both the original and validation cohorts, the classifier was reported to diagnose cytomegalovirus status with high specificity and sensitivity. A later analysis found that most CMV-associated TCR beta chains appeared HLA-restricted, with HLA associations seemingly driven largely by CMV exposure. In a later analysis, HLA-associated TCR beta chains were found to be more clonally expanded and to have lower generation probabilities than equally common non-associated chains. Because counts were too low, approximately 18 rarely observed V segments, including chromosome 9 orphons, were excluded from the earlier analysis of roughly 580 of the donors. Strong co-occurrence of HLA alleles, especially DR and DQ, made assigning TCR associations to individual alleles difficult. According to a later genetic analysis, donors in an Asian-associated ancestry cluster had fewer N-insertions in productive TCRs than the roughly 700-donor mean. Broadly in line with IMGT annotations, most TCR beta V segments showed up in productive rearrangements about 87% or about 30% of the time in an earlier analysis of several hundred of the donors. In a later analysis, several top co-occurrence clusters were reported to appear linked to parvovirus B19, influenza, CMV and Epstein-Barr virus. The only immune exposure information available for the cohort was CMV serostatus. In this cohort, only TCR beta chains were sequenced, and detectable features were limited by the absence of alpha or paired-chain data. According to the authors, the approach could potentially be generalized to other disease states and immunological phenotypes. Roughly uniform sequencing depth across donors was assumed in presence/absence analyses, although this assumption may not hold. Correlated functional status among segregating V segments might reflect linkage disequilibrium, but an unknown experimental factor could not be ruled out. Because some donors lacked HLA typing at each locus, the association tests relied only on the typed subset. In vitro tests confirmed that three of the cytomegalovirus-associated TCR beta chains recognize cytomegalovirus antigens. A further reported finding was that TCR beta sequences accurately predicted the HLA-A and HLA-B alleles for most subjects in the first cohort. The study gave a list of 150 to 200 TCR beta chains associated with cytomegalovirus. A later analysis found that TCR association rates varied across HLA loci, with DRB1 alleles showing the most associated TCRs and HLA-C alleles the fewest. The 87-base-pair reads could not distinguish some IMGT-functional V segments, including TRBV6-2 and TRBV6-3, so those segments were excluded. A cluster of highly shared sequence variants was judged likely to represent a technical artifact of the sequencing pipeline. A later genetic analysis associated a missense DCLRE1C variant with V-gene and J-gene trimming of TCR beta chains, and an independent cohort replicated the association. While some public TCRs were present in many individuals, most TCR sequences turned up only very rarely across donors.

This clonotype was obtained from a man aged 35-49 years in good health and CMV-seronegative. Sequencing was done on a sample of PBMCs. This sequence uses TRBV7-2 and TRBJ1-6, and 7 junction bases match TRBD1. In nucleotides, the sequence is TGTGCCAGCAGCCCGGACAGGAGGAATTCACCCCTCCACTTT. This yields the protein CASSPDRRNSPLHF.